This T cell receptor (beta chain) emerged from a study of blood T cell repertoires in COVID-19. Study information: Samples of COVID-19 (acute and convalescent) were obtained from the United States, Italy and Spain. Sample material is recorded as cDNA or gDNA derived from T cells, B-cell-depleted T cells, or PBMCs.

The CDR3 covers 15 residues. Trimming at V came to 5 bases and at J to 8 bases, leaving 12 bases not matched to a gene. Germline CDR1 SGHDT, CDR2 YYEEEE. A single count supports this clone. TCRdb keeps only in-frame clones here, not all; method: immunoSEQ multiplex PCR. The repertoire holds about 160,000 clones, with 65% to 90% as singletons. The sample consisted of peripheral blood. The chain recombines TRBV5-6 with TRBJ1-4; 7 bases align to TRBD1. The TCR sequence derives from a man in his 70s with acute or convalescent COVID-19. Written as DNA, the CDR3 is TGTGCCAGCAGTCCTACAGGGGTGGCACAGGAAAAACTGTTTTTT. The encoded protein is CASSPTGVAQEKLFF.